The text below deals with one T cell receptor beta chain. Its antigen remains unidentified. This sample is drawn from a study of T-cell memory formation after mild COVID-19. Study-wide findings and caveats: Researchers report contracting CD4+ clones mostly in CM and EM, with CD8+ clones in EMRA. Some SARS-CoV-2-responding clones were already detected in memory before infection.

V was clipped by 5 bases and J by 8 bases, with 15 bases between them. The CDR3 sequence is 13 residues long. TCRdb re-derived calls from the 5' RACE reads in MiXCR, one entry per CDR3 protein. The sample holds about 410,000 distinct CDR3 sequences; roughly 18% are singletons and the top ten take 20% to 25%. Sequencing was done on a sample of PBMCs or a T cell subset sorted from them (not recorded which). The TCR originated in a man between 18 and 29 years old who had mild COVID-19 (a few samples of this study predate the infection). Cell type and time point are not known. The V gene is TRBV12-3 or TRBV12-4, the J gene TRBJ1-2, with D unclear. The CDR3 here is CASSLMVVGGYTF. CDR3 bases: TGTGCCAGCAGTCTTATGGTGGTTGGCGGCTACACCTTC.